This T cell receptor beta chain derives from a study of CD8+ T cells in alopecia areata. Study-wide findings and caveats: Having just one nonresponder leaves the connection between baseline CD8+ expansion and response unresolved.

As to treatment: oral pan-JAK inhibitor, 5-10 mg twice daily. Germline lookup yields CDR1 SQVTM and CDR2 ANQGSEA. This CDR3 has 15 amino acids. The V end lost 5 bases, the J end lost 8 bases, and 21 bases lay between the germline ends. In each case, RNA was isolated and then reverse transcribed into cDNA as the sequencing template. Here immunoSEQ multiplex PCR was the method, and the copy in TCRdb shows in-frame clones only, minus some. The sample has 150,000 to 200,000 clones, approximately 65% seen once. This clone was observed a single time. What it binds is unknown. Sample: CD4+ T cells sorted from blood, taken at week 4, from a patient treated with tofacitinib. V and J are TRBV29-1 and TRBJ2-2; D is unclear. The sequence derives from a human donor with alopecia areata. CDR3 in amino acids: CSVQASHGMGGELFF. The CDR3 nucleotides are TGCAGCGTTCAAGCCTCGCATGGCATGGGGGGGGAGCTGTTTTTT.